The present T cell receptor (beta chain) was sequenced within a study of cytomegalovirus exposure and HLA in healthy donors (dated by TCRdb to 2016 to 2017). Notes on the research overall: A later analysis indicated that the 95 to 150 validation repertoires were generated on the platform also employed for the 700 or so repertoires of the first cohort. The study aimed to test whether signatures of past pathogen exposure could be identified by cataloging public T cell receptors. In addition to the first cohort of roughly 700 subjects, a separate validation cohort of 120 different subjects was used. High-throughput TCR immunosequencing, statistical association of individual TCRs with disease status, and machine learning were combined to predict cytomegalovirus infection status.

The full study reports these points: Of the cluster scores, approximately 95% were above 0 in a later analysis, which found that TCRs clustered in the first cohort also tended to co-occur in the 95 to 150 validation repertoires. In the study, approximately 150 TCR beta chains were listed as associated with cytomegalovirus. It was suggested by the authors that the approach could potentially be generalized to other disease states and immunological phenotypes. A few of the identified cytomegalovirus-associated TCR beta chains were confirmed in vitro to be specific for cytomegalovirus antigens. The validation cohort had no HLA typing available for a later analysis, so co-occurrence within that cohort was assessed over all 120 repertoires. Most TCR sequences were seen in very few donors, while some public TCRs were found in many individuals. In both the original and validation cohorts, the classifier was reported to diagnose cytomegalovirus status with high specificity and sensitivity.

Library prep was done by the immunoSEQ multiplex PCR assay. The authors processed their data as follows. A statistical classification framework was built for diagnosing cytomegalovirus status from the catalog of TCR beta chain sequences. TCRdb provides this immuneACCESS table in a form limited to in-frame rearrangements. Some clones are lacking; in checked studies, under half of them reflect an unresolved V gene, and why the rest are absent is not known. V, J and clone size reflect that table, while D and trimming were determined from the DNA. The sample contains 30,000 to 40,000 clones, over 85% of them found a single time. The ten top clones hold about 3.5% of the sample. CDR1 and CDR2 were assigned from the germline V gene as SGHRS and YFSETQ. V trim: 3 bases; J trim: 6 bases; unmatched bases: 7. The CDR3 starts with the cysteine, ends with the phenylalanine, and has 14 residues. Of all the DNA, just the CDR3 is kept, 42 bases in frame from base 1.

The donors were included in the validation cohort of 120 subjects, a group kept apart from the roughly 680-subject first cohort. A word on this clone: This receptor's antigen is unknown. Base qualities are not recorded, but no much larger clone differs from it by a single base.

This receptor was obtained from a man in his late teens or twenties in good health and CMV-seronegative. The sequencing sample was made of PBMCs. The chain is assembled from TRBV5-1 and TRBJ2-3, and 7 junction bases match TRBD2. DNA sequence: TGCGCCAGCAGCTCGGGGGGTAGCCGGGATACGCAGTATTTT. Its translation is CASSSGGSRDTQYF.